This TCR beta chain was observed in a study of T cells in Graves' hyperthyroidism and ophthalmopathy. This clonotype came up many times. Authors of the study amplified TCR beta CDR3 regions from RNA transcripts. The HTBI set primed first-round TCR CDR3 RT-PCR. TCRdb ran MiXCR on the multiplex PCR reads and lists one entry per CDR3 protein. The sample includes roughly 350,000 distinct CDR3 sequences, about 15% of them seen just once. With V trimmed by 6 bases and J by 6 bases, 15 bases remained unmatched. The CDR3 has 16 residues. The chain employs TRBV12-3 or TRBV12-4 and TRBJ2-3; TRBD1 matches at 7 bases. This clonotype was sampled from a woman in her 30s with Graves' hyperthyroidism. The sequenced sample was blood. The CDR3 nucleotides are TGTGCCAGCAGATCCCAAACAGGGGATGGGTCCGATACGCAGTATTTT. This codes for CASRSQTGDGSDTQYF.